The clone carrying this T cell receptor (beta chain) came up a few times. Its antigen is not identified. The data belong to a study of CD8+CD57+ T cells in acquired aplastic anemia. Study details: Sorted CD4+ and CD8+ cell DNA averaged approximately 3.4 ug. Regarding the study as a whole: There were about 27 CD8+ CDR3 sequences that occurred in both patients and controls. No significant difference in CD8+ Simpson's diversity was found between patients and controls.

V shed 0 bases and J shed 1 base, with 14 bases lying between them. Germline V gives CDR1 SGHRS, CDR2 YFSETQ. The CDR3 has 18 amino acids. Selection for sequencing was limited to patients who had shown CD8+CD57+ cell expansion by flow cytometry. A severe acquired aplastic anemia diagnosis applied to all patients. Using genomic DNA as the template, TCR beta VDJ and CDR3 profiling was carried out. Each CDR3 protein gets one entry after TCRdb re-called the reads with MiXCR. The repertoire includes about 470,000 distinct CDR3 sequences, approximately 33% of them detected once, and less than 0.85% sits in the top ten.

The chain couples TRBV5-1 to TRBJ2-6; possible D gene TRBD1, 6 bases. The sequence was obtained from a human donor with aplastic anemia. Sequences were obtained from sorted CD4+, CD8+, or CD8+CD57+ T cells (not recorded which) from PBMCs. CDR3 DNA: TGCGCCAGCAGCTTGGAAGGGGGTTGGGAATCTGGGGCCAACGTCCTGACTTTC. Residues: CASSLEGGWESGANVLTF.